This T cell receptor beta chain stems from a study of ipilimumab plus nivolumab after autologous stem cell transplantation (dated by TCRdb to 2020 to 2022). With respect to the entire study: A median of roughly five ipilimumab doses and under ten nivolumab doses was received by trial patients. Both primary refractory and relapsed disease were represented in the DLBCL cohort, where 18-month progression-free survival was approximately 87% and 28%, respectively. Patients with high-risk diffuse large B cell lymphoma, mature T cell lymphoma, or multiple myeloma undergoing autologous transplant were enrolled in the trial. Around 40 patients made up the trial's intent-to-treat population.

Regarding this clone: There is no known antigen for this receptor. It has no much larger one-base neighbor in the sample; base qualities were not kept.

Starting 14 to 28 days after the autologous transplant, patients began checkpoint therapy, which included ipilimumab at 1 mg/kg intravenously on day 1 of selected weeks. Nivolumab was given at 3 mg/kg intravenously on day 1 of weeks 1, 4, 7, 10, and every two weeks through week 26. Combined checkpoint inhibition with ipilimumab and nivolumab as consolidation after autologous stem cell transplantation was tested in a Phase Ib clinical trial. The protocol used for the library was the immunoSEQ multiplex PCR assay. TCRdb re-hosts the immuneACCESS table, in-frame sequences only. Its copies lack some clones; in the studies checked, an unresolved V gene accounts for under half of them, and the cause for the rest is not known. This sample is represented by roughly 25,000 clones; 86% of them were singletons. Jointly, the top ten make up around 5.2% of the sample. Paper-wide results and their limitations: According to the authors, a biologic rationale for studying the approach further came from T cell receptor repertoire, regulatory T cell phenotype and gut microbiota profiles. Combined checkpoint inhibition as post-transplant consolidation was concluded by the authors to appear tolerable.

The TCR comes from a male donor with diffuse large B-cell lymphoma. The material was PBMCs, obtained in a trial of ipilimumab plus nivolumab as post-transplant consolidation.

The encoded CDR3 is CASSTPLVTPLHF. The DNA sequence reads TGTGCCAGCAGCACCCCCCTTGTTACACCCCTCCACTTT. The chain links TRBV5-5 with TRBJ1-6, with the D gene not confidently named. The CDR3 covers 13 residues, taking in both the cysteine and the phenylalanine. Of the read, only the CDR3 DNA is kept; its 39 bases are in frame from base 1. The germline V gene (reference sequence) provides CDR1 SGHKS and CDR2 YYEKEE. A distance of 13 bases separates the germline ends of V and J, which lose 4 bases and 11 bases respectively. Reference TRBV5-5 and TRBJ1-6 proteins supply the regions before and after the CDR3; the full variable domain is: DAGVTQSPTHLIKTRGQQVTLRCSPISGHKSVSWYQQVLGQGPQFIFQYYEKEERGRGNFPDRFSARQFPNYSSELNVNALLLGDSALYLCASSTPLVTPLHFGNGTRLTVT.